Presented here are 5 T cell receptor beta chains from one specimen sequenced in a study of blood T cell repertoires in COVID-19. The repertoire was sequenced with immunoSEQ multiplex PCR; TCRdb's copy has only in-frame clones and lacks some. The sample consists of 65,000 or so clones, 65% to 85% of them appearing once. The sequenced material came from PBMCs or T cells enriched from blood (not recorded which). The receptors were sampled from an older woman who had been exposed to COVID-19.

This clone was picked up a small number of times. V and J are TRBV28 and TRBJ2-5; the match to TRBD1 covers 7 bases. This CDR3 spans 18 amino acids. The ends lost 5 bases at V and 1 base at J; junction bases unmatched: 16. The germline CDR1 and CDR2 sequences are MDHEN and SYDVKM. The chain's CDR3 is CASSPRYGQDRSQETQYF. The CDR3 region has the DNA TGTGCCAGCAGTCCCCGCTACGGACAGGACCGAAGCCAAGAGACCCAGTACTTC.

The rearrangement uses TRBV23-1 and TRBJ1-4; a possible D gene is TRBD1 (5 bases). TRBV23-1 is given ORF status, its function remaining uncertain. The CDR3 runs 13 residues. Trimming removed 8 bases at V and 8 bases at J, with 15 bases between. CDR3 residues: CASLRGFAEKLFF. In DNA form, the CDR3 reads TGCGCCAGCTTAAGGGGATTCGCGGAAAAACTGTTTTTT.

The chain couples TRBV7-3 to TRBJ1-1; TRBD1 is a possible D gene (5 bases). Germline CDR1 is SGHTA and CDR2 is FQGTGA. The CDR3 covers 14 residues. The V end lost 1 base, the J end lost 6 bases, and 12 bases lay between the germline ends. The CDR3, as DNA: TGTGCCAGCAGCTTAAAAGGAGACAGCCCTGAAGCTTTCTTT. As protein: CASSLKGDSPEAFF.

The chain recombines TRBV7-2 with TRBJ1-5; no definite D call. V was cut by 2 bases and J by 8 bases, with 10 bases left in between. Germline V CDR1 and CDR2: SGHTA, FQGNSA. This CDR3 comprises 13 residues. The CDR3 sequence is CASSLSVNKPQHF. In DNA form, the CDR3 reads TGTGCCAGCAGCTTATCTGTAAATAAGCCCCAGCATTTT. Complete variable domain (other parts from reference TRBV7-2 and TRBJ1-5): GAGVSQSPSNKVTEKGKDVELRCDPISGHTALYWYRQSLGQGLEFLIYFQGNSAPDKSGLPSDRFSAERTGGSVSTLTIQRTQQEDSAVYLCASSLSVNKPQHFGDGTRLSIL.

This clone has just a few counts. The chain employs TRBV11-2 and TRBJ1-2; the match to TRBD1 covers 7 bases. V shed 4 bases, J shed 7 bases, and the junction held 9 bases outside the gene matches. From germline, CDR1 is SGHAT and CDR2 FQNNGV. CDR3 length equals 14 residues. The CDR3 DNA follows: TGTGCCAGCAGCTCCAGGACAGGTTCTCTTGGCTACACCTTC. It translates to CASSSRTGSLGYTF.